The clone carrying this T cell receptor (beta chain) was found a few times. The sample is drawn from a study of T-cell memory formation after mild COVID-19. This CDR3 has 18 amino acids. Germline CDR1 is ENHRY and CDR2 is SYGVKD. V trimming: 7 bases; J trimming: 1 base; junction bases outside the gene matches: 12. TCRdb used MiXCR to reprocess the 5' RACE reads, holding one entry per CDR3 protein. The sample includes under 250,000 distinct CDR3 sequences, 10% to 13% seen only once; the top ten take approximately 3%. This chain connects TRBV10-3 to TRBJ2-1, with 11 nucleotides matching TRBD2. The clonotype was recovered from a man between 18 and 35 years old who had mild COVID-19 (a few samples of this study predate the infection). Cell type and time point are not known. The sample consisted of PBMCs or a T cell subset sorted from them (not recorded which). The CDR3: CAIKGPSGGRLSYNEQFF. The CDR3 DNA reads as TGTGCCATCAAGGGCCCTAGCGGGGGGCGACTTTCCTACAATGAGCAGTTCTTC.